This T cell receptor (beta chain) was obtained from a study of cytomegalovirus exposure and HLA in healthy donors. Study-level results: Among the CMV-associated chains, three were confirmed in vitro as specific for CMV antigens. Cytomegalovirus-associated status was assigned to around 160 TCR beta chains. Both high specificity and high sensitivity reportedly marked the classifier's diagnosis of cytomegalovirus status.

Turning to this clone: Its matching antigen is unknown.

The junction had 8 bases not matched to a gene; V was cut back by 6 bases and J by 4 bases. Germline V gives CDR1 MNHEY, CDR2 SMNVEV (reference sequence). The CDR3 sequence is 14 residues long. Profiled with immunoSEQ multiplex PCR; TCRdb holds only in-frame clones, not every one. The sample yields 120,000 to 150,000 clones, 80% to 90% seen once. The genes are TRBV27 and TRBJ1-1, with TRBD1 matching over 7 bases. The specimen sequenced was PBMCs. This TCR derives from a woman aged 18-35 years in good health and CMV-seropositive. In DNA form, the CDR3 reads TGTGCCAGCAGCTTACAGGGGTTTGGCACTGAAGCTTTCTTT. Encoded protein: CASSLQGFGTEAFF.